Listed below are T cell receptor beta chains from one sample, sequenced in a study of control samples from healthy donors and cancer patients. Sequencing was performed with immunoSEQ multiplex PCR; in TCRdb, only in-frame clones are kept and a portion is missing. The sample consists of 150,000 to 200,000 clones, about nine tenths of them appearing once. Specimen: blood. The receptors originated from a woman in her 40s in good health. Both conserved end residues are trimmed from each CDR3. D genes are given only for firm matches.

CDR3 protein: ASSLGTGVFSEAF; CDR3 length: 13; V gene: TRBV7-8; J gene: TRBJ1-1; D gene: -
CDR3 protein: ASSLDRLVSGNQPQH; CDR3 length: 15; V gene: TRBV7-2; J gene: TRBJ1-5; D gene: -
CDR3 protein: ASSVTSGVIEEREQY; CDR3 length: 15; V gene: TRBV2; J gene: TRBJ2-7; D gene: TRBD2
CDR3 protein: ATSDDGDEQY; CDR3 length: 10; V gene: TRBV24-1; J gene: TRBJ2-7; D gene: -
CDR3 protein: ASSRISDTQY; CDR3 length: 10; V gene: TRBV7-2; J gene: TRBJ2-3; D gene: -
CDR3 protein: ASIPGGQGNYGYT; CDR3 length: 13; V gene: TRBV7-9; J gene: TRBJ1-2; D gene: -
CDR3 protein: ASSALAGEGTQY; CDR3 length: 12; V gene: TRBV2; J gene: TRBJ2-5; D gene: TRBD2
CDR3 protein: AISDPDRANEQY; CDR3 length: 12; V gene: TRBV10-3; J gene: TRBJ2-7; D gene: TRBD1
CDR3 protein: ASSEMGDSSYEQY; CDR3 length: 13; V gene: TRBV6-1; J gene: TRBJ2-7; D gene: TRBD1
CDR3 protein: ASSDSHGRGTQY; CDR3 length: 12; V gene: TRBV6-4; J gene: TRBJ2-5; D gene: -
CDR3 protein: ASSLDSAYEQY; CDR3 length: 11; V gene: TRBV5-1; J gene: TRBJ2-7; D gene: -
CDR3 protein: ASSSYRGGPGELF; CDR3 length: 13; V gene: TRBV5-4; J gene: TRBJ2-2; D gene: TRBD2
CDR3 protein: AISERDASSGNTIY; CDR3 length: 14; V gene: TRBV10-3; J gene: TRBJ1-3; D gene: -
CDR3 protein: ASSAGGLFTETQY; CDR3 length: 13; V gene: TRBV9; J gene: TRBJ2-5; D gene: -
CDR3 protein: ASSQGQGYGYT; CDR3 length: 11; V gene: TRBV5-1; J gene: TRBJ1-2; D gene: TRBD1
CDR3 protein: ASSPGLAGGNEQF; CDR3 length: 13; V gene: TRBV3-1/TRBV3-2; J gene: TRBJ2-1; D gene: TRBD2
CDR3 protein: ASSLDQTSSYEQY; CDR3 length: 13; V gene: TRBV5-1; J gene: TRBJ2-7; D gene: -
CDR3 protein: ASSAGGNSPLH; CDR3 length: 11; V gene: TRBV9; J gene: TRBJ1-6; D gene: -
CDR3 protein: ASSQDAVNTEAF; CDR3 length: 12; V gene: TRBV3-1/TRBV3-2; J gene: TRBJ1-1; D gene: -
CDR3 protein: ASSQVSGRSNYGYT; CDR3 length: 14; V gene: TRBV3-1/TRBV3-2; J gene: TRBJ1-2; D gene: -
CDR3 protein: ASRYSGITGELF; CDR3 length: 12; V gene: TRBV19; J gene: TRBJ2-2; D gene: TRBD2
CDR3 protein: ASSSPFNEQF; CDR3 length: 10; V gene: TRBV19; J gene: TRBJ2-1; D gene: -
CDR3 protein: ATCPGTGYGYT; CDR3 length: 11; V gene: TRBV12-3/TRBV12-4; J gene: TRBJ1-2; D gene: TRBD1
CDR3 protein: AISDNKGMRGGHTDTQY; CDR3 length: 17; V gene: TRBV10-3; J gene: TRBJ2-3; D gene: TRBD2
CDR3 protein: ASSSGPRTENYGYT; CDR3 length: 14; V gene: TRBV28; J gene: TRBJ1-2; D gene: -
CDR3 protein: ASSDPGRPNTEAF; CDR3 length: 13; V gene: TRBV2; J gene: TRBJ1-1; D gene: -
CDR3 protein: ASSLDRLNTEAF; CDR3 length: 12; V gene: TRBV2; J gene: TRBJ1-1; D gene: -
CDR3 protein: ASSLEEREQF; CDR3 length: 10; V gene: TRBV28; J gene: TRBJ2-1; D gene: -
CDR3 protein: ASSSAAVGIGELF; CDR3 length: 13; V gene: TRBV28; J gene: TRBJ2-2; D gene: -